This T cell receptor (beta chain) comes out of a study of tissue T cells after allogeneic stem cell transplantation. Findings of the study overall: This small cohort was clinically heterogeneous, and sampling depth was a limitation. TCR repertoires tracked anatomic similarity, regardless of disease or transplant status. Tissue-detected TCR repertoire was only partly captured by blood and spleen T cells.

The V gene lost 5 bases and the J gene lost 2 bases, with 1 base spanning the gap. Germline V gene sequence: CDR1 SNHLY, CDR2 FYNGKV (reference sequence). The CDR3 has 11 amino acids. The table came from immunoSEQ multiplex PCR; TCRdb's copy has only in-frame clones and leaves some out. The top ten clones hold around 24% of a sample with approximately 2,100 clones, around three fifths of them seen once. By frequency in the sample, this clone is large. Antigen: not known. Genes and germline come from the mouse. The read comes to an end 1 residue before the CDR3 does, leaving the germline J gene to fill in the end. Time point of the sample: mouse harvest day 7 after allogeneic transplant. Tail vein injection delivered 10^7 T-cell-depleted bone marrow cells and 10^6 splenic CD5+ T cells. This mouse GVHD model was MHC-mismatched B6 to BALB/c, profiled day 7 or 14.

What was sequenced was spleen. The chain couples TRBV3 to TRBJ2-1; D is undetermined. The sequence came from a female BALB/c mouse given C57BL/6 T cells with graft-versus-host disease after an allogeneic hematopoietic cell transplant. The CDR3 bases that were read are TGTGCCAGCAGCGACTATGCTGAGCAGTTC. Translating it yields CASSDYAEQF. The CDR3 in full is CASSDYAEQFF.